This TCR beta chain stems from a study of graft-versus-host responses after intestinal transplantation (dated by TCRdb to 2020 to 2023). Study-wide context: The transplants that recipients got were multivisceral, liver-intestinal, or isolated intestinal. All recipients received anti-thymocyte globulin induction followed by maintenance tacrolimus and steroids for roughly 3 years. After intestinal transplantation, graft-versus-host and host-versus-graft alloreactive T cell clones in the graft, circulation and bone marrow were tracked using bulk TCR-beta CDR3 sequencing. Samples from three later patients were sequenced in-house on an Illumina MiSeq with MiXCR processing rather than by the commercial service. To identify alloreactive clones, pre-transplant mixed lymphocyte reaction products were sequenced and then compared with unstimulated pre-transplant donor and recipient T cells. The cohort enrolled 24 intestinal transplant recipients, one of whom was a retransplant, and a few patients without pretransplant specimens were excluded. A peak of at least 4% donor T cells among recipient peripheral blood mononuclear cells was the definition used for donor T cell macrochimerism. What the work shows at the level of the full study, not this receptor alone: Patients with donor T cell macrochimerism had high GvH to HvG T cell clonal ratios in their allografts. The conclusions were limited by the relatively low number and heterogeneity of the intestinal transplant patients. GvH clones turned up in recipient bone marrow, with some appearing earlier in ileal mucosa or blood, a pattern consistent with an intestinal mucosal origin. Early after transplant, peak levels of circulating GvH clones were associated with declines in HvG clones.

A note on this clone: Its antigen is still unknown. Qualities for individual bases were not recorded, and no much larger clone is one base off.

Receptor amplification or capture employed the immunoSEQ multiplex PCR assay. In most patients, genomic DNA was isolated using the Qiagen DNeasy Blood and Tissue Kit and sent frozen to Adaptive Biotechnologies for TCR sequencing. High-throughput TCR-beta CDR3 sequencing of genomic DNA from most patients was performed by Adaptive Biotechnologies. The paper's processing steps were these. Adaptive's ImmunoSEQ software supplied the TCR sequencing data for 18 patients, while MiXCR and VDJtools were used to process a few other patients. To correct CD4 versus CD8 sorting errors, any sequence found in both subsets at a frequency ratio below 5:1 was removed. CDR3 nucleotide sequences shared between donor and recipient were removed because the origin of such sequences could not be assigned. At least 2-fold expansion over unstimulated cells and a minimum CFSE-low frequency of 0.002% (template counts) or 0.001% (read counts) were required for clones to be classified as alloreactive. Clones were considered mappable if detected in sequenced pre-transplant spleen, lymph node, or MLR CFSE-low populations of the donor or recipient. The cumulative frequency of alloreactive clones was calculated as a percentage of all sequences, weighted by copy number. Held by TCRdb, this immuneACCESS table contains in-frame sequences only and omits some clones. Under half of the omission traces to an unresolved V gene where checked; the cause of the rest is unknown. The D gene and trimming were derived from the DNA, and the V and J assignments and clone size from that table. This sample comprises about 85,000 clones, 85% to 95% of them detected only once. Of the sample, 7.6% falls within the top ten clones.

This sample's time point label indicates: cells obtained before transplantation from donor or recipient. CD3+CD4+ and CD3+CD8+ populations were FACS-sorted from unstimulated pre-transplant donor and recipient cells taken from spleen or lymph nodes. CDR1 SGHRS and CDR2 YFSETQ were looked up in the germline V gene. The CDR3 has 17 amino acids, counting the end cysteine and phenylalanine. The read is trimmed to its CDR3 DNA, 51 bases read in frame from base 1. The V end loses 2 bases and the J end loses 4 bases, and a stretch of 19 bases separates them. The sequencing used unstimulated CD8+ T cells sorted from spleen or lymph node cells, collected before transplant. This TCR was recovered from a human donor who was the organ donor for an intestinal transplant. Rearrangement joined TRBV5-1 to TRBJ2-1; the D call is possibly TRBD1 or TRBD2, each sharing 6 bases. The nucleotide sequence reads TGCGCCAGCAGCTTAAGGGGGGTTGAGACTACTTACAATGAGCAGTTCTTC. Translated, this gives CASSLRGVETTYNEQFF.